The rows below give T cell receptor beta chains drawn from one sample of a study of blood T cells in healthy people across ages. TCRdb passed the 5' RACE reads through MiXCR, listing each CDR3 protein once. The sample has 1.8 million or so distinct CDR3 sequences, 30% to 40% seen once. The material sequenced was blood. All receptors come from a human donor in good health. Both conserved end residues are part of each CDR3. A D gene is named only where the DNA matches it firmly. Some rows have no size entry. The others give once, few or many, or a class for an expanded clone.

j_call,clone_size,v_call,d_call,cdr3_aa,cdr3_nt
TRBJ2-1,few,TRBV6-2/TRBV6-3,-,CASSPLGHLIGNEQFF,TGTGCCAGCAGCCCCCTCGGTCACCTCATCGGGAATGAGCAGTTCTTC
TRBJ1-4,-,TRBV29-1,-,CSVVDRGEKLFF,TGCAGCGTTGTAGACAGAGGCGAAAAACTGTTTTTT
TRBJ2-2,-,TRBV6-2/TRBV6-3,TRBD2,CARSLFLAGLNFNTGELFF,TGTGCCCGCAGTCTATTTTTAGCGGGCCTCAATTTTAACACCGGGGAGCTGTTTTTT
TRBJ2-5,-,TRBV29-1,TRBD1,CSVEGGTAGETQYF,TGCAGCGTTGAGGGTGGGACAGCCGGGGAGACCCAGTACTTC
TRBJ2-5,-,TRBV7-9,TRBD1,CASSPGTGPMIMTQYF,TGTGCCAGCAGCCCCGGGACAGGACCTATGATAATGACCCAGTACTTC
TRBJ2-7,-,TRBV6-2/TRBV6-3,TRBD1,CASSSRMKGDSFAEQYF,TGTGCCAGCAGTTCTCGGATGAAAGGGGACAGTTTCGCCGAGCAGTACTTC
TRBJ2-7,-,TRBV13,TRBD1,CASSHRGTGRSYEQYF,TGTGCCAGCAGCCACAGGGGGACCGGAAGATCCTACGAGCAGTACTTC
TRBJ2-7,many,TRBV10-3,-,CAISVLGESYEQYF,TGTGCCATCAGTGTTTTAGGGGAATCCTACGAGCAGTACTTC
TRBJ2-3,-,TRBV20-1,-,CSAWTVTDTQYF,TGCAGTGCGTGGACAGTCACAGATACGCAGTATTTT
TRBJ2-7,few,TRBV7-8,-,CASSSPGGGLGSQQIYEQYF,TGTGCCAGCAGCTCCCCCGGCGGAGGTCTCGGATCCCAACAGATCTACGAGCAGTACTTC
TRBJ2-3,few,TRBV13,-,CASSLWRGEVTDTQYF,TGTGCCAGCAGCTTATGGCGCGGGGAGGTCACAGATACGCAGTATTTT
TRBJ2-5,-,TRBV7-6,TRBD1,CASSRRTGWETQYF,TGTGCCAGCAGCCGAAGGACAGGGTGGGAGACCCAGTACTTC
TRBJ2-4,-,TRBV20-1,-,CSASGGMEGLYKNIQYF,TGCAGTGCTAGTGGGGGGATGGAGGGCTTATACAAAAACATTCAGTACTTC
TRBJ1-1,-,TRBV6-1,TRBD1,CASRRDRGRTEAFF,TGTGCCAGCAGGAGGGACAGGGGAAGAACTGAAGCTTTCTTT
TRBJ1-5,-,TRBV20-1,-,CSASTVNSNQPQHF,TGCAGTGCTAGTACAGTTAATAGCAATCAGCCCCAGCATTTT
TRBJ2-7,few,TRBV20-1,TRBD2,CSARGLAGASEQYF,TGCAGTGCTAGGGGGCTAGCGGGAGCTTCCGAGCAGTACTTC
TRBJ1-4,-,TRBV5-1,-,CASSPGGSIEKLFF,TGCGCCAGCAGCCCTGGAGGCAGTATCGAAAAACTGTTTTTT
TRBJ2-1,-,TRBV24-1,-,CATSAGPSSYNEQFF,TGTGCCACCAGTGCAGGCCCAAGCTCCTACAATGAGCAGTTCTTC
TRBJ1-2,few,TRBV7-2,-,CASSLPPGNYGYTF,TGTGCCAGCAGCTTACCCCCAGGGAACTATGGCTACACCTTC
TRBJ2-5,once,TRBV28,TRBD1,CASAGQGSAETRYF,TGTGCCAGTGCTGGACAGGGGAGTGCGGAGACCCGGTACTTC
TRBJ2-5,many,TRBV3-1,-,CASSQDWEQGETQYF,TGTGCCAGCAGCCAAGATTGGGAGCAGGGAGAGACCCAGTACTTC
TRBJ2-1,-,TRBV6-1,-,CASSDQGKPTYNEQFF,TGTGCCAGCAGTGACCAGGGCAAACCCACCTACAATGAGCAGTTCTTC
TRBJ2-1,-,TRBV7-2,-,CASRITGSREQFF,TGTGCCAGCAGAATCACAGGGAGCCGGGAGCAGTTCTTC
TRBJ2-3,-,TRBV6-5,-,CASSYGPTSTDTQYF,TGTGCCAGCAGTTACGGGCCCACTAGCACAGATACGCAGTATTTT
TRBJ1-5,few,TRBV2,-,CASRFWSNQPQHF,TGTGCCAGCAGATTTTGGTCTAATCAGCCCCAGCATTTT
TRBJ2-1,-,TRBV10-3,-,CAARGRRDNEQFF,TGTGCCGCCCGGGGGAGACGGGACAATGAGCAGTTCTTC
TRBJ2-3,-,TRBV20-1,-,CSVPDRASTDTQYF,TGCAGTGTCCCGGATAGGGCGAGCACAGATACGCAGTATTTT
TRBJ2-4,few,TRBV12-3/TRBV12-4,-,CASTDQENIQYF,TGTGCCAGCACGGATCAGGAGAACATTCAGTACTTC
TRBJ1-1,-,TRBV7-2,-,CASSSSLGGTTEAFF,TGTGCCAGCAGCTCGTCTTTGGGCGGGACCACTGAAGCTTTCTTT
TRBJ2-1,many,TRBV4-3,-,CASSQDSSNEQFF,TGCGCCAGCAGCCAAGATAGTAGCAATGAGCAGTTCTTC
TRBJ1-2,-,TRBV29-1,-,CSVGTQRYGYTF,TGCAGCGTTGGGACACAGCGCTATGGCTACACCTTC
TRBJ1-1,-,TRBV12-3/TRBV12-4,-,CASRRLGLSEAFF,TGTGCCAGCAGACGCCTGGGGCTTTCCGAAGCTTTCTTT
TRBJ1-1,-,TRBV29-1,-,CSVEEVGSNTEAFF,TGCAGCGTTGAAGAGGTTGGAAGCAACACTGAAGCTTTCTTT
TRBJ2-6,many,TRBV7-2,TRBD1,CASSLVRARGLSGANVLTF,TGTGCCAGCAGCTTAGTAAGGGCCAGGGGGCTTTCTGGGGCCAACGTCCTGACTTTC
TRBJ2-2,-,TRBV18,TRBD1,CASSLRQGTDTGELFF,TGTGCCAGCTCACTCCGACAGGGGACCGACACCGGGGAGCTGTTTTTT
TRBJ2-1,-,TRBV11-2,TRBD2,CASSSTSGADYNEQFF,TGTGCCAGCAGTTCGACTAGCGGGGCCGACTACAATGAGCAGTTCTTC
TRBJ2-7,-,TRBV20-1,-,CSAPRQALSYEQYF,TGCAGTGCTCCCCGACAGGCCCTATCCTACGAGCAGTACTTC
TRBJ2-7,many,TRBV5-1,-,CASSFNGAYEQYF,TGCGCCAGCAGCTTCAATGGGGCGTACGAGCAGTACTTC
TRBJ2-6,-,TRBV15,-,CATSGLNSGANVLTF,TGTGCCACCAGCGGCCTGAATTCTGGGGCCAACGTCCTGACTTTC
TRBJ2-3,once,TRBV25-1,-,CASSDPTGTDTQYF,TGTGCCAGCAGTGACCCGACAGGCACAGATACGCAGTATTTT
TRBJ2-3,many,TRBV7-3,-,CASSPLPSTDTQYF,TGTGCCAGCAGCCCCCTCCCCTCAACAGATACGCAGTATTTT
TRBJ2-1,-,TRBV12-3/TRBV12-4,-,CASSFRVLDYNEQFF,TGTGCCAGCAGTTTTCGAGTACTAGACTACAATGAGCAGTTCTTC
TRBJ1-2,-,TRBV5-5,-,CASSLQKPNYGYTF,TGTGCCAGCAGCTTACAGAAACCTAACTATGGCTACACCTTC
TRBJ2-3,many,TRBV5-1,TRBD2,CASRSGPSTDTQYF,TGCGCCAGCCGTAGCGGGCCTAGCACAGATACGCAGTATTTT
TRBJ2-1,few,TRBV12-3/TRBV12-4,TRBD2,CASSSRTSGGLSSYNEQFF,TGTGCCAGCAGTAGCAGGACTAGCGGGGGCTTAAGCTCCTACAATGAGCAGTTCTTC
TRBJ2-3,-,TRBV7-8,-,CASSFSRLYISTDTQYF,TGTGCCAGCAGCTTTTCTCGACTCTACATTAGCACAGATACGCAGTATTTT
TRBJ2-7,-,TRBV6-5,TRBD1,CASSPSDRVDEQYF,TGTGCCAGCAGCCCATCGGACAGGGTGGACGAGCAGTACTTC
TRBJ2-7,-,TRBV7-2,-,CASSLAVYSYYEQYF,TGTGCCAGCAGCTTAGCGGTGTACAGCTACTACGAGCAGTACTTC
TRBJ2-3,few,TRBV5-1,TRBD2,CASSLPPGLNPSTDTQYF,TGCGCCAGCAGCTTGCCTCCGGGACTAAACCCTAGCACAGATACGCAGTATTTT
TRBJ2-7,few,TRBV29-1,TRBD2,CSAPGGASGEQYF,TGCAGCGCCCCGGGGGGGGCGTCCGGGGAGCAGTACTTC
TRBJ1-2,-,TRBV7-9,-,CASTQSEGWYGYTF,TGTGCCAGCACCCAATCGGAGGGGTGGTATGGCTACACCTTC
TRBJ1-2,once,TRBV7-9,-,CAGTTRTGNGYTF,TGTGCCGGCACCACCAGAACAGGGAATGGCTACACCTTC
TRBJ2-5,-,TRBV7-8,TRBD2,CASFELAGNDLYQETQYF,TGTGCCAGCTTTGAACTAGCGGGGAACGACTTGTACCAAGAGACCCAGTACTTC
TRBJ2-3,many,TRBV12-3/TRBV12-4,-,CASSRTGTDTQYF,TGTGCCAGCAGCCGGACAGGCACAGATACGCAGTATTTT
TRBJ1-2,-,TRBV5-6,-,CASSFSGGSFGYTF,TGTGCCAGCAGCTTCAGTGGGGGGTCTTTCGGCTACACCTTC
TRBJ2-5,-,TRBV29-1,TRBD2,CSVDIAGGRQTQYF,TGCAGCGTTGATATAGCGGGGGGGCGTCAGACCCAGTACTTC